Each of the 18 T cell receptor beta chains below was sequenced from the same sample in a study of CD8+CD57+ T cells in acquired aplastic anemia. The study profiled TCR beta VDJ and CDR3 using genomic DNA as template. MiXCR was run by TCRdb on the reads, yielding one entry per CDR3 protein. In the table there are tens of thousands of distinct CDR3 sequences, 76% of which are singletons. The sample comprised sorted CD4+, CD8+, or CD8+CD57+ T cells (not recorded which) from PBMCs. Source of these receptors: a human donor in good health, serving as a control.

The V and J genes are TRBV5-1 and TRBJ2-5; 13 bases are shared with TRBD2. The CDR3 spans 18 residues. V trimming: 1 base; J trimming: 5 bases; junction bases outside the gene matches: 11. Germline CDR1 and CDR2: SGHRS and YFSETQ. Here the CDR3 DNA reads TGCGCCAGCAGCTTGTATGGGACTAGCGGGGCTCAGGTGGAGACCCAGTACTTC. This sequence encodes CASSLYGTSGAQVETQYF. The variable domain in full, with the rest retrieved from reference TRBV5-1 and TRBJ2-5, is KAGVTQTPRYLIKTRGQQVTLSCSPISGHRSVSWYQQTPGQGLQFLFEYFSETQRNKGNFPGRFSGRQFSNSRSEMNVSTLELGDSALYLCASSLYGTSGAQVETQYFGPGTRLLVL.

J is TRBJ1-2 and V is TRBV13; no reliable D call. Germline V gives CDR1 PRHDT, CDR2 FYEKMQ (reference sequence). This CDR3 comprises 13 residues. Trimming left V 1 base short and J 6 bases short, with 9 bases between. The CDR3 DNA sequence: TGTGCCAGCAGCTTAGCGGGGTTAAATGGCTACACCTTC. It yields the protein CASSLAGLNGYTF.

This chain links TRBV24-1 with TRBJ2-7; no firm D call. Germline-derived CDR1 and CDR2 are KGHDR and SFDVKD. There are 14 residues in the CDR3. With 4 bases removed from V and 2 bases from J, the gap between germline ends came to 11 bases. The CDR3 sequence: CATSEGSPTYEQYF. DNA for the CDR3: TGTGCCACCAGTGAAGGATCTCCCACCTACGAGCAGTACTTC.

The chain recombines TRBV2 with TRBJ2-1, with D perhaps matching TRBD1 (5 bases). Germline V gene data show CDR1 as SNHLY and CDR2 as FYNNEI. The CDR3 loop spans 14 amino acids. V dropped 6 bases and J dropped 8 bases, with 17 bases sitting between them. The CDR3 sequence: CASSLAGPRDEQFF. The CDR3 DNA is TGTGCCAGCAGCTTGGCAGGGCCTCGGGATGAGCAGTTCTTC.

The chain links TRBV24-1 to TRBJ1-6; D remains ambiguous. Germline V CDR1 and CDR2: KGHDR, SFDVKD. CDR3 length: 19 amino acids. V shed 3 bases and J shed 0 bases, with 17 bases lying between them. CDR3 loop: CATSDPATDQSSYNSPLHF. For the CDR3, the DNA is TGTGCCACCAGTGATCCTGCGACGGACCAGAGCTCCTATAATTCACCCCTCCACTTT.

The chain recombines TRBV2 with TRBJ2-7, with D unclear. V lost 1 base and J lost 6, with 13 bases in between. CDR1 SNHLY and CDR2 FYNNEI come from the germline V gene. This CDR3 contains 14 residues. In nucleotides, the CDR3 is TGTGCCAGCAGTGAAGGGCTCGCTGCCCTCGAGCAGTACGTC. Its protein product is CASSEGLAALEQYV.

The chain has TRBV29-1 and TRBJ2-7, with a weak D call TRBD2 (5 bases). Germline V gene data show CDR1 as SQVTM and CDR2 as ANQGSEA. V was cut by 5 bases and J by 1 base, with 9 bases left in between. The CDR3 runs to 12 residues. The CDR3 sequence is CSVTGVSYEQYF. In nucleotides, the CDR3 is TGCAGCGTTACCGGGGTGTCCTACGAGCAGTACTTC.

The rearrangement uses TRBV15 and TRBJ1-1, with D unclear. Trimming took off 1 base at V and 0 bases at J, with 3 bases between the two ends. CDR1 and CDR2 from the germline V gene are LNHNV and YYDKDF (reference sequence). The CDR3 is made up of 13 amino acids. This CDR3 is CATSRVVNTEAFF. The CDR3 DNA follows: TGTGCCACCAGCAGAGTTGTGAACACTGAAGCTTTCTTT.

This chain uses TRBV20-1 with TRBJ2-5, with 7 bases aligning to TRBD2. Per germline, CDR1 DFQATT and CDR2 SNEGSKA (reference sequence). J gave up 3 bases and V 5 bases, and 9 bases lay outside the gene matches. The CDR3 is made up of 14 amino acids. The chain's CDR3 is CSAPMLAGEETQYF. In DNA, the CDR3 is TGCAGTGCTCCAATGTTGGCGGGAGAAGAGACCCAGTACTTC.

CDR3 protein: CASSLEQGKGQPQHF. CDR3 in DNA: TGTGCCAGCAGCTTAGAACAGGGTAAAGGTCAGCCCCAGCATTTT. The rearrangement links TRBV7-6 to TRBJ1-5, with a weak D call TRBD1 (6 bases). V shed 1 base and J shed 6 bases, with 13 bases lying between them. The CDR3 is 15 residues long. Germline CDR1 SGHVS, CDR2 FNYEAQ. Complete variable domain (other parts from reference TRBV7-6 and TRBJ1-5): GAGVSQSPRYKVTKRGQDVALRCDPISGHVSLYWYRQALGQGPEFLTYFNYEAQQDKSGLPNDRFSAERPEGSISTLTIQRTEQRDSAMYRCASSLEQGKGQPQHFGDGTRLSIL.

The chain couples TRBV2 to TRBJ1-2; 7 bases agree with TRBD1. CDR1 and CDR2 from the germline V gene are SNHLY and FYNNEI. Germline trimming cut 5 bases from V and 3 bases from J; bases unmatched to any gene: 6. This CDR3 has 14 amino acids. CDR3 protein: CASSYGTADYGYTF. CDR3 DNA: TGTGCCAGCAGTTACGGGACAGCTGACTATGGCTACACCTTC.

The chain employs TRBV7-9 and TRBJ1-2; 7 bases are a match to TRBD1. V lost 8 bases, J lost 4 bases, and 7 bases stayed unmatched. The CDR3 extends over 13 amino acids. The germline gives CDR1 SEHNR, CDR2 FQNEAQ (reference sequence). The CDR3: CASVRQGFYGYTF. The CDR3 nucleotides read TGTGCCAGCGTGAGACAGGGCTTCTATGGCTACACCTTC. Full variable domain (remainder filled in from reference TRBV7-9 and TRBJ1-2): DTGVSQNPRHKITKRGQNVTFRCDPISEHNRLYWYRQTLGQGPEFLTYFQNEAQLEKSRLLSDRFSAERPKGSFSTLEIQRTEQGDSAMYLCASVRQGFYGYTFGSGTRLTVV.

This CDR3 is CASSPPGQGGLNEQFF. The CDR3 DNA is TGTGCCAGCAGCCCACCGGGACAGGGAGGGCTCAATGAGCAGTTCTTC. The chain recombines TRBV7-9 with TRBJ2-1; 9 bases line up with TRBD1. This CDR3 has 16 residues. The V and J ends lost 5 bases and 6 bases, in that order; junction bases with no gene match: 11. CDR1 is SEHNR and CDR2 is FQNEAQ in the germline V gene (reference sequence).

This clonotype was seen more than once but under ten times. The chain is built from TRBV24-1 and TRBJ2-3; weak D call: TRBD2 (5 bases). From germline, CDR1 is KGHDR and CDR2 SFDVKD. The CDR3 loop spans 16 amino acids. Deletions cut 4 bases from V and 6 bases from J, with 19 bases between. This chain's CDR3 is CATSDPSGKRVDTQYF. In DNA form, the CDR3 reads TGTGCCACCAGTGACCCGTCTGGGAAGAGGGTGGATACGCAGTATTTT.

This clonotype was seen more than once but under ten times. The chain employs TRBV7-9 and TRBJ2-7, with D perhaps matching TRBD1 (6 bases). The ends were cut back, 4 bases at V and 0 bases at J, with 10 bases in the middle. This CDR3 spans 14 amino acids. The germline CDR1 and CDR2 sequences are SEHNR and FQNEAQ (reference sequence). CDR3 in DNA: TGTGCCAGCAGCTCTCGGGACAACTCCTACGAGCAGTACTTC. Translation: CASSSRDNSYEQYF.

The V call is TRBV20-1, the J call TRBJ2-1; TRBD2 matches at 7 bases. V gave up 5 bases and J gave up 9 bases; unmatched junction bases: 10. Looked up from germline, CDR1 is DFQATT and CDR2 is SNEGSKA (reference sequence). This CDR3 has 13 residues. Here the CDR3 reads CSAPREGIGEQFF. In DNA form, the CDR3 reads TGCAGTGCTCCCAGGGAGGGCATCGGTGAGCAGTTCTTC.

In the case of this clonotype: One junction end disagrees with the germline gene, perhaps due to a read error. The rearrangement uses TRBV5-6 and TRBJ2-2; D may be TRBD2 (5 bases). The V gene's germline CDR1 is SGHDT and CDR2 YYEEEE. The CDR3 spans 16 residues. Written as DNA, the CDR3 is TGTGCCAGCGGCTTGGCGGAGGAAGGCGGTGGCGGGGAGCTGTTTTTT. It specifies CASGLAEEGGGGELFF.

Regarding this clonotype: The CDR3 does not end in the conserved phenylalanine or tryptophan, so this is likely a read error. The DNA is omitted, as the CDR3 cannot be located on it reliably, and the CDR3 follows TCRdb's listing. This chain connects TRBV25-1 to TRBJ2-7; the table assigns TRBD2, which was not confirmed against the DNA. The CDR3 has 8 amino acids, counting both end residues. Germline assignment: CDR1 MGHDK and CDR2 SYGVNS. CDR3 protein: CASSLAVL.